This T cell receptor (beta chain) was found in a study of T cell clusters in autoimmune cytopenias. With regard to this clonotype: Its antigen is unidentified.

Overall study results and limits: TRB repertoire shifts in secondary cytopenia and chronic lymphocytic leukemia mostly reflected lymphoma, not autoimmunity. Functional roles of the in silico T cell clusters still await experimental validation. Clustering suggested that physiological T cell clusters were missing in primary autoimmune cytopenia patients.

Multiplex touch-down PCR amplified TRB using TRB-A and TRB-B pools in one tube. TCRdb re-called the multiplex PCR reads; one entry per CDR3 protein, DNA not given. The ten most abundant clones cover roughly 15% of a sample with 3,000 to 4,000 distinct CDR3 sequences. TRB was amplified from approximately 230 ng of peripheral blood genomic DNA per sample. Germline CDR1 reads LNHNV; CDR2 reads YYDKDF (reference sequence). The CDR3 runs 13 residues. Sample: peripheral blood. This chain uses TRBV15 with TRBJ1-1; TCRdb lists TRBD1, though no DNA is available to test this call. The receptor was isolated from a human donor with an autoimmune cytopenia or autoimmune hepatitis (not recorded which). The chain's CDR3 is CATSILVGAEAFF.